What follows describes a single TCR beta chain. This clonotype was seen a few times. The antigen this receptor binds is unknown. No qualities accompany the bases; no much larger clone lies one base away. These data come from a study of CD8 T cells in ankylosing spondylitis listed by TCRdb under 2017. About the investigation overall: T cell receptor beta repertoires were profiled in healthy donors and ankylosing spondylitis patients so that disease-linked TCR variants could be found. The full study cohort comprised 25 ankylosing spondylitis patients and some 100 healthy donors. Samples of peripheral blood were taken, and for ankylosing spondylitis patients, synovial fluid was collected as well.

TCRdb records Illumina HiSeq 2500 as the sequencer. Quantitative 5'-RACE with molecular barcodes was used to prepare TCR beta libraries. Concerning the study's data processing: A new computational method, built on a probabilistic model of VDJ rearrangement, was used to identify disease-linked TCR variants. TCRdb handled the public reads itself, with Q25 trimming in fastp and clone calling in MiXCR, and kept productive beta chains. Merged by CDR3 protein, the rows form single entries marked with the most common genes and DNA. The V and J calls, along with clone size, are taken from TCRdb and not from the paper's own processing. The sample data list approximately 150,000 distinct CDR3 sequences, and approximately 9.9% of these were observed just once. About 16% of the sample is held by the ten biggest clonotypes. Here is what the overall study found, with its caveats: Blood from ankylosing spondylitis patients appeared to be characterized by a TCR beta motif composed of about eight highly homologous amino acid variants. According to the report, matched synovial fluid samples from ankylosing spondylitis patients were significantly enriched for the disease-linked clones. In peripheral blood, the disease-linked clones were found at relatively low frequencies and had a CD8+ phenotype. Some motif variants had previously been reported in the synovial fluid and blood of reactive arthritis patients, which suggests shared mechanisms of disease initiation.

This receptor was taken from a female donor with ankylosing spondylitis or in good health (not recorded which). Sequenced material: blood, either unsorted or a sorted T cell fraction (not recorded which).

The CDR3 region has the sequence CASNADSSSYNEQFF. The DNA sequence is as follows: TGTGCCAGCAACGCGGATTCGAGCTCCTACAATGAGCAGTTCTTC. The chain joins TRBV6-2 or TRBV6-3 to TRBJ2-1; the D gene identity is not certain. Counted from cysteine to phenylalanine, this CDR3 has 15 amino acids. CDR3 DNA only is kept here, 45 bases in frame from base 1. CDR1 and CDR2 are read off the germline V gene as MNHEY and SVGEGT. A distance of 13 bases separates the germline ends of V and J, which lose 7 bases and 0 bases respectively.